The source of this T cell receptor beta chain is a study of CD8+CD57+ T cells in acquired aplastic anemia. Study-level background: The mean DNA yield obtained from sorted CD4+ and CD8+ cells came to about 3 ug. CD4+ cell libraries from healthy donors averaged roughly 10 million reads. Study-level points and caveats: Between the patient and control groups, CD8+ Simpson's diversity did not differ significantly. There were 25 to 35 CD8+ CDR3 sequences that occurred in both patients and controls.

Genomic DNA constituted the template upon which TCR beta VDJ and CDR3 profiling was performed. Each CDR3 protein is one row after TCRdb ran MiXCR on the reads. The sample records hundreds of thousands of distinct CDR3 sequences, about two thirds being singletons. As regards this clonotype: The antigen is unknown.

The sequence derives from a human donor in good health, serving as a control. The sample was sorted CD4+, CD8+, or CD8+CD57+ T cells (not recorded which) from PBMCs.

CDR3 protein: CASSVHERAYEQYF. CDR3 nucleotides: TGTGCCAGCAGCGTCCACGAGCGGGCCTACGAGCAGTACTTC. The V and J genes are TRBV9 and TRBJ2-7; D might be TRBD2 (6 bases). Germline V gives CDR1 SGDLS, CDR2 YYNGEE. The CDR3 contains 14 residues. V shed 2 bases and J shed 2 bases, with 11 bases lying between them.